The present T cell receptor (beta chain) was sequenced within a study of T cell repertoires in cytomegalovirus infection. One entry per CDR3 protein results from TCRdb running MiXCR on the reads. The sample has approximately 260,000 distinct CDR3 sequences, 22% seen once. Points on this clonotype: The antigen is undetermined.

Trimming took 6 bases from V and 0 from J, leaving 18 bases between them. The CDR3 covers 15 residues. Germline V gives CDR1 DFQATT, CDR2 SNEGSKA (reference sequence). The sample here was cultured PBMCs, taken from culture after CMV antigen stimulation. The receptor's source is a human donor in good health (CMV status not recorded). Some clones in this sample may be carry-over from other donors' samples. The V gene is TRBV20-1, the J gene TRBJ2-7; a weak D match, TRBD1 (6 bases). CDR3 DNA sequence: TGCAGTGCCACCGCTTCACAGGACAGCTCCTACGAGCAGTACTTC. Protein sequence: CSATASQDSSYEQYF.